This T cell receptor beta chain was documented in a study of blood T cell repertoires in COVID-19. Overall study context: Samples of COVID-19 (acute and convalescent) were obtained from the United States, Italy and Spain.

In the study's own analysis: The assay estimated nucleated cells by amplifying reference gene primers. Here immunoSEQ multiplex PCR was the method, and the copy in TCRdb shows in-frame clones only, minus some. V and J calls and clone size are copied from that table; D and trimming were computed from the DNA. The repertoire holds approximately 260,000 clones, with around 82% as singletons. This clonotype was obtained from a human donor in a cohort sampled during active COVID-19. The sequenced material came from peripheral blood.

The CDR3 nucleotides read TGTGCCAGCAGCTTCGGGCAGGGGACGCTTGAAGCTTTCTTT. Protein: CASSFGQGTLEAFF. The chain has TRBV7-9 and TRBJ1-1, with D possibly being TRBD1 (6 bases). Trimming stripped 3 bases from V and 7 bases from J, with 15 bases between. There are 14 residues in the CDR3. CDR1 is SEHNR and CDR2 is FQNEAQ in the germline V gene (reference sequence). The entire variable domain, with the rest obtained from reference TRBV7-9 and TRBJ1-1, is as follows: DTGVSQNPRHKITKRGQNVTFRCDPISEHNRLYWYRQTLGQGPEFLTYFQNEAQLEKSRLLSDRFSAERPKGSFSTLEIQRTEQGDSAMYLCASSFGQGTLEAFFGQGTRLTVV.